The 18 T cell receptor beta chains listed next were all sequenced from one sample in a study of blood T cell repertoires in COVID-19. Only in-frame clones appear in the TCRdb table, and some are missing; sequencing was by immunoSEQ multiplex PCR. The sample carries roughly 410,000 clones, around nine tenths recorded once. The source material was peripheral blood. All receptors derive from a woman in her forties with COVID-19, enrolled during active disease.

The rearrangement links TRBV6-6 to TRBJ1-1; 7 bases are a match to TRBD1. This CDR3 is 15 amino acids long. With 2 bases clipped from V and 1 base from J, the junction kept 4 bases outside the gene matches. Germline loops: CDR1 MNHNY, CDR2 SVGAGI (reference sequence). The CDR3 nucleotides are TGTGCCAGCAGTTACCCGGACAGGACGAACACTGAAGCTTTCTTT. It codes for CASSYPDRTNTEAFF.

The genes are TRBV6-5 and TRBJ1-2; D gene ambiguous. Per the germline V gene, CDR1 is MNHEY and CDR2 is SVGAGI. Deletions cut 11 bases from V and 4 bases from J, with 14 bases between. The CDR3 spans 12 residues. The CDR3 DNA sequence: TGTGCCCTCACCCCCGGGAGCTATGGCTACACCTTC. Its protein is CALTPGSYGYTF.

The chain links TRBV6-6 to TRBJ1-1; 8 nucleotides agree with TRBD1. Germline assignment: CDR1 MNHNY and CDR2 SVGAGI (reference sequence). The CDR3 covers 12 residues. V shed 2 bases, J shed 11 bases, and the junction held 4 bases outside the gene matches. CDR3 sequence reads: CASSYPGQVAFF. As DNA, the CDR3 is TGTGCCAGCAGTTACCCGGGACAGGTGGCTTTCTTT.

This chain connects TRBV28 to TRBJ2-2; a weak D match, TRBD2 (6 bases). Trimming took off 6 bases at V and 6 bases at J, with 20 bases between the two ends. The V gene's germline CDR1 is MDHEN and CDR2 SYDVKM. The CDR3 extends over 16 amino acids. The CDR3, as DNA: TGTGCCAGCAGGACCCGACTAGAAGATGACGCCGGGGAGCTGTTTTTT. Amino acids: CASRTRLEDDAGELFF.

This chain connects TRBV9 to TRBJ2-7; D is uncertain. The CDR3 is 14 residues long. Germline lookup yields CDR1 SGDLS and CDR2 YYNGEE. V lost 0 bases and J lost 0, with 7 bases in between. The DNA for the CDR3 is TGTGCCAGCAGCGTAGCGACAAACTCCTACGAGCAGTACTTC. Translating it yields CASSVATNSYEQYF.

This chain joins TRBV7-9 and TRBJ2-3, with TRBD1 matching over 9 bases. Germline values: CDR1 SEHNR, CDR2 FQNEAQ (reference sequence). V trimming: 2 bases; J trimming: 5 bases; junction bases outside the gene matches: 8. This CDR3 has 16 amino acids. The CDR3 DNA reads as TGTGCCAGCAGCTTAACACCCGGGACAGGGAAAGATACGCAGTATTTT. The encoded protein is CASSLTPGTGKDTQYF.

The V call is TRBV2, the J call TRBJ2-2; 8 bases match TRBD2. With 0 bases clipped from V and 8 bases from J, the junction kept 5 bases outside the gene matches. The CDR3 is 15 residues long. Germline V gives CDR1 SNHLY, CDR2 FYNNEI. For the CDR3, the DNA is TGTGCCAGCAGTGAAGCGCTTAGCGGGATTGGGGAGCTGTTTTTT. It yields the protein CASSEALSGIGELFF.

The rearrangement links TRBV7-3 to TRBJ2-7; a possible D gene is TRBD2 (5 bases). Germline CDR1 reads SGHTA; CDR2 reads FQGTGA. The CDR3 length is 14 residues. Between the trimmed V and J ends, which lost 5 bases and 5 bases, there was a span of 16 bases. The CDR3 here is CASSQSGTRDEQYF. The CDR3 nucleotides are TGTGCCAGCAGCCAAAGCGGAACAAGGGACGAGCAGTACTTC.

The chain carries TRBV7-2 and TRBJ2-4; a weak D match, TRBD1 (5 bases). This CDR3 contains 18 residues. The V end lost 5 bases, the J end lost 0 bases, and 20 bases lay between the germline ends. Germline V gene data show CDR1 as SGHTA and CDR2 as FQGNSA. The CDR3 nucleotides read TGTGCCAGCAGCCCACGCCGTGGTCAGACAGAAGCCAAAAACATTCAGTACTTC. Translated, it gives CASSPRRGQTEAKNIQYF.

The V gene is TRBV18, the J gene TRBJ2-7; weak D call: TRBD2 (6 bases). V was shortened by 6 bases and J by 6 bases, with 18 bases between the two germline ends. The CDR3 runs to 14 residues. Germline V gene sequence: CDR1 KGHSH, CDR2 LQKENI. CDR3 DNA sequence: TGTGCCAGCTCTACTACAGTGCCCGGGGGCGAGCAGTACTTC. It yields the protein CASSTTVPGGEQYF.

The chain has TRBV7-2 and TRBJ2-7; D ambiguous. Germline CDR1 and CDR2: SGHTA and FQGNSA. The CDR3 has 15 amino acids. Trimming left V 5 bases short and J 0 bases short, with 14 bases between. The CDR3 DNA follows: TGTGCCAGCAGCCCCCAAGATTCTAGCTCCTACGAGCAGTACTTC. Its translation is CASSPQDSSSYEQYF.

The CDR3 DNA reads as TGTGCCAGCAGTGATTCCGGGACAGGGGGCTACGAGCAGTACTTC. Translation gives CASSDSGTGGYEQYF. The rearrangement uses TRBV6-6 and TRBJ2-7, with TRBD1 matching 11 bases. Germline loops: CDR1 MNHNY, CDR2 SVGAGI (reference sequence). Germline trimming cut 5 bases from V and 3 bases from J; bases unmatched to any gene: 6. This CDR3 has 15 residues.

The chain is built from TRBV18 and TRBJ2-2, with 8 nucleotides matching TRBD2. Germline loops: CDR1 KGHSH, CDR2 LQKENI. After removal of 5 bases from V and 5 bases from J, the junction contained 10 bases not matched to a gene. This CDR3 has 16 residues. CDR3 coding DNA: TGTGCCAGCTCAGCCTCCGGGACTAGAAGAACCGGGGAGCTGTTTTTT. This sequence encodes CASSASGTRRTGELFF.

This chain links TRBV4-3 with TRBJ2-5; 8 nucleotides align to TRBD1. Trimming took 4 bases from V and 4 from J; bases not matched to a gene: 5. CDR3 length: 14 residues. Germline-derived CDR1 and CDR2 are LGHNA and YSLEER. CDR3 region: CASSPGQGRETQYF. DNA for the CDR3: TGCGCCAGCAGCCCCGGACAGGGTAGAGAGACCCAGTACTTC.

The gene calls are TRBV2 and TRBJ2-5; 7 bases agree with TRBD1. After removal of 0 bases from V and 3 bases from J, the junction contained 7 bases not matched to a gene. CDR3 length equals 16 residues. In germline, CDR1 is SNHLY, CDR2 FYNNEI. The CDR3 region has the DNA TGTGCCAGCAGTGAAGCGCTTTGGGACAGAGAAGAGACCCAGTACTTC. Translated, it gives CASSEALWDREETQYF.

This chain joins TRBV30 and TRBJ1-2; D unclear. The CDR3 is 13 residues long. Germline V lookup: CDR1 GTSNPN, CDR2 SVGIG (reference sequence). V lost 0 bases and J lost 0, with 5 bases in between. CDR3 coding DNA: TGTGCCTGGAGTGTAGAGGCTAACTATGGCTACACCTTC. Translating it yields CAWSVEANYGYTF. Using reference TRBV30 and TRBJ1-2 for the parts outside the CDR3, the full variable domain is SQTIHQWPATLVQPVGSPLSLECTVEGTSNPNLYWYRQAAGRGLQLLFYSVGIGQISSEVPQNLSASRPQDRQFILSSKKLLLSDSGFYLCAWSVEANYGYTFGSGTRLTVV.

In regard to this clone: Distinct nucleotide sequences in the sample also encode this CDR3. The V gene is TRBV5-1, the J gene TRBJ1-1; 7 positions agree with TRBD1. Germline trimming cut 4 bases from V and 5 bases from J; bases unmatched to any gene: 5. The CDR3 has 13 amino acids. Germline V gives CDR1 SGHRS, CDR2 YFSETQ. The CDR3 nucleotides read TGCGCCAGCAGCCTTACAGGGGTGACTGAAGCTTTCTTT. As protein: CASSLTGVTEAFF.

The chain has TRBV5-4 and TRBJ2-7, with D tentatively TRBD2 (6 bases). V lost 0 bases to trimming and J lost 2 bases, with 12 bases between them. Per the germline V gene, CDR1 is SGHNT and CDR2 is YYREEE (reference sequence). This CDR3 is 15 amino acids long. The CDR3 spells CASSLEAGRAYEQYF. The CDR3 bases are TGTGCCAGCAGCTTGGAGGCGGGACGCGCCTACGAGCAGTACTTC.